The rows below give T cell receptor beta chains drawn from one sample of a study of Tregs in tolerant kidney transplant recipients. Repertoires were generated with immunoSEQ multiplex PCR, while TCRdb's copy carries only in-frame clones and drops some. The sample contains 110,000 or so clones, roughly nine tenths of which appear only once. Input material: CD4+ T cells from blood. The receptors were gathered from a human donor in good health. CDR3s include the opening cysteine and the closing phenylalanine or tryptophan. D genes are given only for firm matches. Clone size appears in some rows only: once, few, many, or a class for an expanded clone.

clone_size: .
j_call: TRBJ2-7
d_call: TRBD2
v_call: TRBV5-1
cdr3_aa: CASSWTSGSYYEQYF
cdr3_nt: TGCGCCAGCAGCTGGACTAGCGGGAGTTACTACGAGCAGTACTTC

clone_size: .
j_call: TRBJ1-1
d_call: .
v_call: TRBV2
cdr3_aa: CASRMAGNTEAFF
cdr3_nt: TGTGCCAGCAGAATGGCGGGAAACACTGAAGCTTTCTTT

clone_size: .
j_call: TRBJ2-7
d_call: TRBD2
v_call: TRBV11-2
cdr3_aa: CASSLLTSGSYEQYF
cdr3_nt: TGTGCCAGCAGCTTACTGACTAGCGGCTCCTACGAGCAGTACTTC

clone_size: .
j_call: TRBJ2-3
d_call: .
v_call: TRBV29-1
cdr3_aa: CSVVGGGRTDTQYF
cdr3_nt: TGCAGCGTTGTCGGCGGGGGCAGAACAGATACGCAGTATTTT

clone_size: .
j_call: TRBJ1-1
d_call: .
v_call: TRBV2
cdr3_aa: CASSERWAEKAFF
cdr3_nt: TGTGCCAGCAGTGAAAGGTGGGCAGAGAAAGCTTTCTTT

clone_size: .
j_call: TRBJ2-3
d_call: TRBD2
v_call: TRBV4-1
cdr3_aa: CASSQDMGLAMTDTQYF
cdr3_nt: TGCGCCAGCAGCCAAGATATGGGACTAGCGATGACAGATACGCAGTATTTT

clone_size: .
j_call: TRBJ1-4
d_call: .
v_call: TRBV4-2
cdr3_aa: CASSQGWQSTNEKLFF
cdr3_nt: TGTGCCAGCAGCCAAGGGTGGCAGTCAACTAATGAAAAACTGTTTTTT

clone_size: once
j_call: TRBJ2-3
d_call: TRBD1
v_call: TRBV7-9
cdr3_aa: CASSRTGSGDTQYF
cdr3_nt: TGTGCCAGCAGCCGGACAGGGTCAGGGGATACGCAGTATTTT

clone_size: once
j_call: TRBJ2-5
d_call: .
v_call: TRBV4-1
cdr3_aa: CASSGFRQETQYF
cdr3_nt: TGCGCCAGTTCGGGGTTTCGGCAAGAGACCCAGTACTTC

clone_size: once
j_call: TRBJ2-1
d_call: TRBD2
v_call: TRBV27
cdr3_aa: CASSLYSRGRMSLYNEQFF
cdr3_nt: TGTGCCAGCAGTTTGTACTCCCGCGGGAGGATGAGTTTGTACAATGAGCAGTTCTTC

clone_size: few
j_call: TRBJ1-5
d_call: .
v_call: TRBV10-3
cdr3_aa: CAISPRGKGNQPQHF
cdr3_nt: TGTGCCATCAGCCCCCGGGGGAAGGGCAATCAGCCCCAGCATTTT

clone_size: .
j_call: TRBJ2-7
d_call: .
v_call: TRBV14
cdr3_aa: CASSQVGGTYEQYF
cdr3_nt: TGTGCCAGCAGCCAAGTGGGGGGAACCTACGAGCAGTACTTC

clone_size: .
j_call: TRBJ2-1
d_call: TRBD1
v_call: TRBV2
cdr3_aa: CASSETGGSYNEQFF
cdr3_nt: TGTGCCAGCAGCGAAACAGGGGGGAGCTACAATGAGCAGTTCTTC

clone_size: .
j_call: TRBJ1-4
d_call: .
v_call: TRBV27
cdr3_aa: CASKVGLSGEKLFF
cdr3_nt: TGTGCCAGCAAAGTGGGGCTGTCGGGTGAAAAACTGTTTTTT

clone_size: .
j_call: TRBJ1-4
d_call: .
v_call: TRBV19
cdr3_aa: CASSIAGLELFF
cdr3_nt: TGTGCCAGTAGTATAGCAGGGCTGGAACTGTTTTTT